This TCR beta chain appears in the sequencing data of a study of cytomegalovirus exposure and HLA in healthy donors. Researchers ran the PCR with 60 Vbeta and 13 Jbeta primers. TCRdb's copy holds only in-frame clones and misses some; the assay was immunoSEQ multiplex PCR. Of a few hundred thousand clones in the sample, roughly four fifths are singletons; the top ten hold 1.4%. There are 19 residues in the CDR3. V shed 5 bases and J shed 0 bases, with 23 bases lying between them. Germline CDR1 and CDR2: LNHDA and SQIVND (reference sequence). This chain links TRBV19 with TRBJ1-3; D is unresolved. Sequenced material: PBMCs. The sequence derives from a girl aged 5-17 years in good health and CMV-seronegative. This chain's CDR3 is CASSLGGGPGTSSGNTIYF. The CDR3 DNA is TGTGCCAGTAGTCTAGGTGGCGGTCCCGGAACGAGCTCTGGAAACACCATATATTTT.